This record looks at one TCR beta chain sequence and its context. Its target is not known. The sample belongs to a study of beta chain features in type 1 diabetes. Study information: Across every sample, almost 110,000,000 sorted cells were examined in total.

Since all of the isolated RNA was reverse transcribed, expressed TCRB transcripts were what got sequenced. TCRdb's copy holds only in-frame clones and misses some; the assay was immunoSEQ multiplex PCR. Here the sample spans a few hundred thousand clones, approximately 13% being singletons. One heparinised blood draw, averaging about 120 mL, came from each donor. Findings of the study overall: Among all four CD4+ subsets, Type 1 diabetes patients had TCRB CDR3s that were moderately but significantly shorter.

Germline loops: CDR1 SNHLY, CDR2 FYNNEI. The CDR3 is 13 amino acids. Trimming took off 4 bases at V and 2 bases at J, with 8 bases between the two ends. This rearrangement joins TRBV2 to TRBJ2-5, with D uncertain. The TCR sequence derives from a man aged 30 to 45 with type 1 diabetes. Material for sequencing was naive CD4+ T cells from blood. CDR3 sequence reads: CASSVEDQETQYF. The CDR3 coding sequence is TGTGCCAGCAGTGTTGAGGATCAAGAGACCCAGTACTTC. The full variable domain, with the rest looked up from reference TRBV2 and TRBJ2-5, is EPEVTQTPSHQVTQMGQEVILRCVPISNHLYFYWYRQILGQKVEFLVSFYNNEISEKSEIFDDQFSVERPDGSNFTLKIRSTKLEDSAMYFCASSVEDQETQYFGPGTRLLVL.